This T cell receptor beta chain was documented in a study of blood T cell repertoires in COVID-19 (dated by TCRdb to about 2020). Concerning the study at large: Samples from collaborators originated in the United States, Italy and Spain and spanned both the acute and convalescent phases of COVID-19. The prospective study material was composed of cDNA or gDNA derived from T cells, B-cell-depleted T cells, or PBMCs. The dataset comprised deeply sampled blood TCRbeta repertoires from subjects exposed to, actively infected with, or recovered from COVID-19. The repertoires were released in a freely available public database meant as a resource for research on the immune response to SARS-CoV-2. The samples were drawn from two sources: the first 160 participants of the ongoing ImmuneRACE study, and 1,200 or so subjects contributed by 6 global collaborators. Sample metadata almost always included a de-identified subject ID, COVID-19 status, age in years and sex. Where available, HLA class I and class II types were taken from metadata supplied by the sample provider and were not determined by assay-based typing. Overall study results and their limits: The quantity of clinical and demographic metadata differed by source and by participant and was supplied without curation.

Regarding this clone: What this receptor recognizes is not known. Base qualities are not at hand, and no much larger clone is one base apart.

One collaborating source in Seattle enrolled patients while the patients were actively infected and followed the patients over time throughout the course of disease. Each collaborating institution followed its own protocols to collect whole blood in K2EDTA tubes. For TCRbeta analysis, collaborators shipped samples as frozen whole blood, isolated PBMCs, or DNA extracted from either of those sample types. The germline V gene specifies SGHTA as CDR1 and FQGNSA as CDR2. The CDR3 goes from the cysteine to the phenylalanine over 15 residues. Kept here is only the CDR3 DNA, which spans 45 bases and is read in frame from base 1. At the junction V is shortened by 1 base and J by 3 bases, with 11 bases in between. The immunoSEQ Assay, a bias-controlled multiplex PCR, was used to amplify TCRbeta CDR3 regions from genomic DNA. Processing in the source paper ran as follows. The number of nucleated cells in each sample was estimated by amplification of reference gene primers within the assay. Sequence reads were collapsed and filtered to measure the absolute abundance of every unique TCRbeta CDR3 rearrangement. For each sample, productive Simpson clonality was calculated by taking the square root of Simpson's diversity index across productive rearrangements. Imported from immuneACCESS, the table was reduced by TCRdb to in-frame sequences with V and J called. These copies leave out some clones; in studies compared against another copy, an unresolved V gene accounts for under half, and the cause of the remainder is not known. That table supplies the V and J calls and clone size; D and trimming were determined from the DNA. The sample profile shows approximately 290,000 clones; around 82% of them were found once. The ten largest clones represent 0.87% of the sample.

What was sequenced was peripheral blood. Recombination connected TRBV7-2 to TRBJ2-3; perhaps TRBD2 is the D gene, with 5 bases matching. The source is a human donor with COVID-19, enrolled during active disease. The donor label of this sample is uncertain. The CDR3 has the sequence CASSLEGRRTDTQYF. Here is the DNA: TGTGCCAGCAGCTTAGAAGGGAGACGGACAGATACGCAGTATTTT.